This TCR beta chain was profiled in a study of control samples from healthy donors and cancer patients. Trimming took 5 bases from V and 6 from J, leaving 11 bases between them. CDR3 length: 12 amino acids. Only in-frame clones appear in the TCRdb table, and some are missing; sequencing was by immunoSEQ multiplex PCR. The repertoire holds roughly 120,000 clones, around 89% seen once, with approximately 2.2% in the top ten. This sequence was found in an older woman in good health. V is TRBV12-3 or TRBV12-4 and J is TRBJ2-7; D tentatively fits TRBD1 or TRBD2 (5 bases each). Material for sequencing was blood. Here the CDR3 reads CASSLTRGEQYF. CDR3 sequence (DNA): TGTGCCAGCAGTCTAACTAGGGGCGAGCAGTACTTC.